The 9 T cell receptor beta chains below come from one sample, sequenced in a study of CD8+CD57+ T cells in acquired aplastic anemia. CDR3 and TCR beta VDJ profiling relied on genomic DNA as the template. TCRdb fed the reads into MiXCR, producing one record per CDR3 protein. The sample contains 150,000 to 200,000 distinct CDR3 sequences, around 52% of which appear only once. Sequencing involved patients with CD8+CD57+ cell expansion previously shown by flow cytometry. What was sequenced was sorted CD4+, CD8+, or CD8+CD57+ T cells (not recorded which) from PBMCs. The receptors stem from a human donor with aplastic anemia.

Turning to this clonotype: One end of the junction does not line up with germline, which may come from a read error. V is TRBV19 and J is TRBJ2-2; perhaps TRBD1 as D (7 bases). Germline assignment: CDR1 LNHDA and CDR2 SQIVND (reference sequence). The CDR3 consists of 14 residues. For the CDR3, the DNA is TGTGCCAGTAGGCCGGGACAGCGGGCCGGGGAGCTGTTTTTC. This translates into CASRPGQRAGELFF.

On this clonotype: The junction does not match germline at one end; this may be a read error. The chain is built from TRBV13 and TRBJ2-4; D not resolved. From germline, CDR1 is PRHDT and CDR2 FYEKMQ (reference sequence). The CDR3 runs to 15 residues. The CDR3 spells CASSLQSIAKNVQYF. The DNA of the CDR3 is TGTGCCAGCAGCTTACAGTCCATAGCCAAAAACGTTCAGTACTTC.

J is TRBJ2-2 and V is TRBV5-1; no firm D call. CDR3 length: 15 amino acids. The germline V and J ends were trimmed by 4 bases and 0 bases, with 10 bases remaining between them. CDR1 and CDR2 from the germline V gene are SGHRS and YFSETQ. The CDR3 loop reads CASSITGTNTGELFF. CDR3 nucleotides: TGCGCCAGCAGCATAACCGGAACGAACACCGGGGAGCTGTTTTTT.

This clonotype was counted ten times or more. The chain employs TRBV19 and TRBJ2-1; D uncertain. Trimming left V 2 bases short and J 7 bases short, with 6 bases between. The germline CDR1 and CDR2 sequences are LNHDA and SQIVND (reference sequence). The CDR3 covers 12 residues. Here the CDR3 DNA reads TGTGCCAGTAGTATAATCTGGAATGAGCAGTTCTTC. Protein sequence: CASSIIWNEQFF. The full variable domain, completed using reference TRBV19 and TRBJ2-1, is DGGITQSPKYLFRKEGQNVTLSCEQNLNHDAMYWYRQDPGQGLRLIYYSQIVNDFQKGDIAEGYSVSREKKESFPLTVTSAQKNPTAFYLCASSIIWNEQFFGPGTRLTVL.

Of note for this clonotype: Being one base from a much bigger clone, this may be a read error. The chain has TRBV7-9 and TRBJ2-7, with D uncertain. From germline, CDR1 is SEHNR and CDR2 FQNEAQ (reference sequence). The CDR3 covers 11 residues. V shed 6 bases and J shed 3 bases, with 6 bases lying between them. CDR3 DNA: TGTGCCAGCAGTAACCTCTACGAGCAGTACTTC. Translated: CASSNLYEQYF.

This clonotype was counted only a few times. A much larger clone sits a single nucleotide away, making a read error possible. The J gene is TRBJ2-7, the V gene TRBV6-5, with 7 bases aligning to TRBD2. CDR1 MNHEY and CDR2 SVGAGI come from the germline V gene. V lost 2 bases and J lost 7; bases outside the gene matches: 2. This CDR3 spans 12 amino acids. The CDR3 protein is CASSYGREEQYF. For the CDR3, the DNA is TGTGCCAGCAGTTACGGGAGGGAAGAGCAGTACTTC.

The chain has TRBV7-3 and TRBJ2-2; D is unresolved. Germline V gene sequence: CDR1 SGHTA, CDR2 FQGTGA. Trimming cost V 5 bases and J 7 bases, with 8 bases left between them. The CDR3 extends over 12 amino acids. CDR3 sequence reads: CASSLTIGELFF. The CDR3 bases are TGTGCCAGCAGCCTTACAATCGGGGAGCTGTTTTTT.

The chain has TRBV9 and TRBJ2-7, with D perhaps TRBD2 (5 bases). With 4 bases removed from V and 4 bases from J, the gap between germline ends came to 30 bases. Germline V gene data show CDR1 as SGDLS and CDR2 as YYNGEE. This CDR3 comprises 19 residues. The CDR3 reads CASSPKGPKRLGRYYEQYF. The CDR3 DNA follows: TGTGCCAGCAGCCCCAAAGGTCCGAAGCGGTTGGGCCGATATTACGAGCAGTACTTC. Together with reference TRBV9 and TRBJ2-7, the CDR3 gives the full variable domain: DSGVTQTPKHLITATGQRVTLRCSPRSGDLSVYWYQQSLDQGLQFLIQYYNGEERAKGNILERFSAQQFPDLHSELNLSSLELGDSALYFCASSPKGPKRLGRYYEQYFGPGTRLTVT.

This clonotype was counted between two and nine times. This chain links TRBV7-3 with TRBJ1-1; TRBD1 matches at 9 bases. There are 14 residues in the CDR3. The V segment lost 6 bases and the J segment 4 bases; nucleotides outside the gene matches: 6. From germline, CDR1 is SGHTA and CDR2 FQGTGA. CDR3 loop: CASSSGTGFTEAFF. The CDR3 region has the DNA TGTGCCAGCAGTTCCGGGACAGGGTTCACTGAAGCTTTCTTT.